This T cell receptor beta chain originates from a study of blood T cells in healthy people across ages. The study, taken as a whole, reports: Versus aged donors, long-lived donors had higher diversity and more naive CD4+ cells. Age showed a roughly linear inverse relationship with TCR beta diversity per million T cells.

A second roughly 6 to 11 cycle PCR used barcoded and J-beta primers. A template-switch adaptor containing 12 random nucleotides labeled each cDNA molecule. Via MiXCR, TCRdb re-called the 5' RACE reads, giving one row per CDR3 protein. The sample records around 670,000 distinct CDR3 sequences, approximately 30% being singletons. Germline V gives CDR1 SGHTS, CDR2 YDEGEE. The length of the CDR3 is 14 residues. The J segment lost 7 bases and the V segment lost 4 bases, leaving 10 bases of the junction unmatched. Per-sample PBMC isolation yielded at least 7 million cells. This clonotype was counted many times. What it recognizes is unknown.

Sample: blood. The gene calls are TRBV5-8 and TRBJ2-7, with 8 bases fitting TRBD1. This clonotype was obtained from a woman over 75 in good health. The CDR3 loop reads CASSTGRGRLEQYF. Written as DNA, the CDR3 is TGTGCCAGCAGCACGGGCAGGGGGCGACTTGAGCAGTACTTC.